One T cell receptor beta chain is described in this entry. Its antigen is still unknown. The method was immunoSEQ multiplex PCR; TCRdb's version includes in-frame clones alone and lacks a portion of them. The profile shows 45,000 to 65,000 clones, 80% to 95% of them singletons. These data come from a study of lymphopenia after photon versus proton radiotherapy. This CDR3 has 12 residues. CDR1 is WSHSY, CDR2 SAAADI, per germline. Trimming shortened V by 3 bases and J by 4 bases, and 7 bases separated the two germline ends. Study findings and constraints: After lymphocyte nadir, photon-treated repertoires showed oligoclonal expansion, especially CD8+ Temra. Under photons, naive T cells and diversity fell while effector/memory populations rose. Only patients who died were analyzed for survival; proton advantage is unproven. Post-nadir TCR diversity decline inversely tracked overall survival among those who died.

This TCR came from a woman aged 40 to 49 with cholangiocarcinoma. The chain links TRBV10-2 to TRBJ2-7; either TRBD1 or TRBD2 may supply D (5 bases each). Here the sequenced sample was peripheral blood, taken from a patient treated with photon-based radiotherapy. In nucleotides, the CDR3 is TGCGCCAGCAGTGAAGGGGAGTACGAGCAGTACTTC. It translates to CASSEGEYEQYF.